The 15 T cell receptor beta chains below all came from one sample that was sequenced in a study of blood T cells in healthy people across ages (dated by TCRdb to about 2015). Libraries were built with 5' RACE. TCRdb lists the instrument as Illumina HiSeq 2500. A second PCR of roughly 6 to 11 cycles was run with a J-beta primer mix and a sample-barcoded 5' primer. TCRdb applied fastp at Q25 and MiXCR to the public reads, then kept only in-frame beta chains. When rows share a CDR3 protein, they turn into one entry using the most common DNA and genes. The sample data list approximately 1.5 million distinct CDR3 sequences, and roughly 30% of these were observed just once. Over 9% of the sample is held by the ten biggest clonotypes. Input material: blood. These receptors were collected from a woman in her twenties or thirties in good health.

This clonotype appeared a few times. The chain carries TRBV7-9 and TRBJ2-7; D is ambiguous. Deletions cut 5 bases from V and 7 bases from J, with 9 bases between. There are 11 residues in the CDR3. Per the germline V gene, CDR1 is SEHNR and CDR2 is FQNEAQ (reference sequence). The CDR3 nucleotides read TGTGCCAGCAGCCGCACGGAGGAGCAGTACTTC. This encodes CASSRTEEQYF.

This clonotype showed up many times. The rearrangement uses TRBV6-5 and TRBJ2-7; the D gene could be TRBD1 or TRBD2 (6 bases each). With 0 bases removed from V and 2 bases from J, the gap between germline ends came to 14 bases. Germline V gene lookup returns CDR1 MNHEY and CDR2 SVGAGI. The CDR3 spans 16 residues. Written as DNA, the CDR3 is TGTGCCAGCAGTTACTCTACGGGGGCGAGGACCTACGAGCAGTACTTC. As protein: CASSYSTGARTYEQYF.

The chain's CDR3 is CASSVGTANQPQHF. The CDR3 DNA is TGTGCCAGCAGCGTCGGGACAGCAAATCAGCCCCAGCATTTT. The chain couples TRBV9 to TRBJ1-5, with 7 nucleotides matching TRBD1. The CDR3 spans 14 residues. V was clipped by 2 bases and J by 4 bases; unmatched bases: 3. CDR1 SGDLS and CDR2 YYNGEE come from the germline V gene. Supplemented by reference TRBV9 and TRBJ1-5, the full variable domain reads DSGVTQTPKHLITATGQRVTLRCSPRSGDLSVYWYQQSLDQGLQFLIQYYNGEERAKGNILERFSAQQFPDLHSELNLSSLELGDSALYFCASSVGTANQPQHFGDGTRLSIL.

In its sample, this clonotype was seen a few times. The rearrangement uses TRBV4-2 and TRBJ2-3; D might be TRBD1 or TRBD2, each matching 5 bases. Germline CDR1 LGHNA, CDR2 YNFKEQ. With 2 bases removed from V and 1 base from J, the gap between germline ends came to 13 bases. This CDR3 comprises 16 residues. CDR3 region: CASSQWGRGRTDTQYF. The CDR3 DNA sequence: TGTGCCAGCAGCCAATGGGGCCGGGGTCGCACAGATACGCAGTATTTT.

The chain combines TRBV5-1 with TRBJ2-1; D possibly corresponds to TRBD2 (6 bases). The CDR3 covers 15 residues. Germline V gives CDR1 SGHRS, CDR2 YFSETQ. With 0 bases removed from V and 4 bases from J, the gap between germline ends came to 11 bases. The CDR3: CASSLGGALYNEQFF. In DNA form, the CDR3 reads TGCGCCAGCAGCTTGGGCGGGGCCTTATACAATGAGCAGTTCTTC.

This clonotype was seen at least ten times. The chain employs TRBV6-5 and TRBJ2-7; 11 nucleotides line up with TRBD1. V shed 2 bases and J 2 bases; nucleotides not matched to a gene: 20. From germline, CDR1 is MNHEY and CDR2 SVGAGI. The CDR3 has 21 residues. The CDR3 spells CASSYLYGTGTGGSGTYEQYF. CDR3 sequence (DNA): TGTGCCAGCAGTTACCTGTACGGAACCGGGACAGGGGGTAGTGGGACCTACGAGCAGTACTTC.

In its sample, this clonotype was seen a few times. V gene TRBV27 combines with J gene TRBJ1-6; D may be TRBD1 (6 bases). Trimming removed 3 bases at V and 7 bases at J, with 16 bases between. Per the germline V gene, CDR1 is MNHEY and CDR2 is SMNVEV (reference sequence). The CDR3 is 16 residues long. The CDR3 sequence: CASSFRQGIWNSPLHF. CDR3 DNA sequence: TGTGCCAGCAGTTTTCGGCAGGGGATATGGAATTCACCCCTCCACTTT.

The rearrangement links TRBV10-2 to TRBJ2-3; TRBD2 is a possible D gene (5 bases). The length of the CDR3 is 11 residues. V lost 6 bases and J lost 10, with 11 bases in between. Germline CDR1 reads WSHSY; CDR2 reads SAAADI. This chain's CDR3 is CASRLDASQYF. The CDR3, as DNA: TGCGCCAGCAGACTAGACGCATCGCAGTATTTT.

This clonotype showed up just a few times. V is TRBV20-1 and J is TRBJ2-7, with 13 bases lining up with TRBD2. CDR1 DFQATT and CDR2 SNEGSKA come from the germline V gene (reference sequence). The V segment lost 5 bases and the J segment 3 bases; nucleotides outside the gene matches: 7. CDR3 length: 15 residues. CDR3 DNA: TGCAGTGCTCCTACGGGACTAGCGGGACTCTACGAGCAGTACTTC. Translated, it gives CSAPTGLAGLYEQYF.

V usage is TRBV11-2 and J usage is TRBJ2-1; 11 bases are shared with TRBD2. The length of the CDR3 is 21 residues. V lost 5 bases, J lost 4 bases, and 22 bases stayed unmatched. Germline V CDR1 and CDR2: SGHAT, FQNNGV. DNA for the CDR3: TGTGCCAGCAGCCTATCCGTTGGGACTAGCGGAGCTCAAAGTCCGTACAATGAGCAGTTCTTC. It translates to CASSLSVGTSGAQSPYNEQFF.

This clonotype was seen only a few times. The chain recombines TRBV20-1 with TRBJ2-7, with 8 bases lining up with TRBD2. This CDR3 has 11 amino acids. V was clipped by 6 bases and J by 4 bases; unmatched bases: 2. The germline V gene has CDR1 DFQATT and CDR2 SNEGSKA (reference sequence). In nucleotides, the CDR3 is TGCAGTGCCGGCGGGGGGTACGAGCAGTACTTC. This sequence encodes CSAGGGYEQYF.

The chain combines TRBV7-9 with TRBJ2-5; perhaps TRBD1 as D (6 bases). The CDR3 consists of 13 residues. CDR1 is SEHNR and CDR2 is FQNEAQ in the germline V gene (reference sequence). Trimming took 11 bases from V and 3 from J, leaving 16 bases between them. This CDR3 is CAGTSNREETQYF. CDR3 bases: TGTGCCGGCACCTCGAACAGGGAAGAGACCCAGTACTTC.

V and J are TRBV2 and TRBJ1-2; D is possibly TRBD1 (5 bases). Per germline, CDR1 SNHLY and CDR2 FYNNEI. This CDR3 is 17 amino acids long. V was clipped by 4 bases and J by 3 bases, with 21 bases between them. This CDR3 is CASSATEAGKRYYGYTF. CDR3 nucleotide sequence: TGTGCCAGCAGTGCGACGGAGGCAGGGAAGCGCTACTATGGCTACACCTTC. Supplemented by reference TRBV2 and TRBJ1-2, the full variable domain reads EPEVTQTPSHQVTQMGQEVILRCVPISNHLYFYWYRQILGQKVEFLVSFYNNEISEKSEIFDDQFSVERPDGSNFTLKIRSTKLEDSAMYFCASSATEAGKRYYGYTFGSGTRLTVV.

J is TRBJ2-5 and V is TRBV7-2, with a possible D match to TRBD1 (6 bases). Germline values: CDR1 SGHTA, CDR2 FQGNSA. V dropped 3 bases and J dropped 7 bases, with 15 bases sitting between them. The CDR3 consists of 14 residues. CDR3 protein: CASSFTQGVGTQYF. CDR3 in DNA: TGTGCCAGCAGCTTTACACAGGGAGTCGGGACCCAGTACTTC.

The rearrangement links TRBV7-9 to TRBJ2-5; D may be TRBD1 or TRBD2 (6 bases each). V lost 1 base and J lost 7, with 13 bases in between. The CDR3 is 14 residues long. Germline CDR1 and CDR2: SEHNR and FQNEAQ (reference sequence). The DNA of the CDR3 is TGTGCCAGCAGCTTAGGAAACGGGGGCCCGACCCAGTACTTC. Residues: CASSLGNGGPTQYF.